The 30 T cell receptor beta chains given below trace back to one sample, sequenced in a study of cytomegalovirus exposure and HLA in healthy donors (dated by TCRdb to 2016 to 2017). The protocol used for the library was the immunoSEQ multiplex PCR assay. The multiplex PCR relied on a mix of 60 forward primers for TCR Vbeta segments and 13 reverse primers for TCR Jbeta segments. What TCRdb holds here is the immuneACCESS table cut down to in-frame rearrangements. Part of the clones is not present; checked against another copy, under half of the missing clones reflect an unresolved V gene, and the others are unexplained. The sample yields about 200,000 clones; approximately 79% were counted once. Approximately 1.5% of the sample is in the top ten clones. The sequencing input was PBMCs. Receptor source: a girl aged 10 to 17 in good health and CMV-seropositive.

The genes are TRBV6-5 and TRBJ2-7, with D possibly being TRBD1 (6 bases). Trimming removed 6 bases at V and 3 bases at J, with 12 bases between. The CDR3 spans 13 residues. Germline loops: CDR1 MNHEY, CDR2 SVGAGI. The CDR3 is CASRKGHLYEQYF. In DNA, the CDR3 is TGTGCCAGCAGGAAGGGACACCTCTACGAGCAGTACTTC.

The chain couples TRBV6-6 to TRBJ1-4, with 9 bases that match TRBD1. The germline V gene has CDR1 MNHNY and CDR2 SVGAGI (reference sequence). The CDR3 runs to 15 residues. The junction had 5 bases not matched to a gene; V was cut back by 2 bases and J by 7 bases. The CDR3 spells CASSYPNRGLEKLFF. CDR3 nucleotide sequence: TGTGCCAGCAGTTACCCGAACAGGGGGCTTGAAAAACTGTTTTTT.

The chain combines TRBV11-3 with TRBJ2-3; possibly TRBD2 for D (5 bases). The V and J ends lost 1 base and 0 bases respectively, with 11 bases between them. The CDR3 is made up of 16 amino acids. Germline V gene lookup returns CDR1 SGHNT and CDR2 YENEEA. CDR3: CASSLGAATSTDTQYF. Here the CDR3 DNA reads TGTGCCAGCAGCTTAGGAGCGGCAACTAGCACAGATACGCAGTATTTT.

The chain has TRBV7-2 and TRBJ2-3, with TRBD1 matching over 8 bases. V trimming: 5 bases; J trimming: 6 bases; junction bases outside the gene matches: 10. The CDR3 extends over 15 amino acids. CDR1 and CDR2 (germline): SGHTA, FQGNSA. CDR3 residues: CASSRQGAAVDTQYF. CDR3 in DNA: TGTGCCAGCAGCCGTCAGGGGGCCGCAGTCGATACGCAGTATTTT.

The rearrangement uses TRBV6-6 and TRBJ1-5; no reliable D call. V gave up 0 bases and J gave up 3 bases, with 6 bases separating them. CDR1 is MNHNY and CDR2 is SVGAGI in the germline V gene (reference sequence). This CDR3 comprises 14 residues. The CDR3 DNA is TGTGCCAGCAGTTACTCTGCAGACAATCAGCCCCAGCATTTT. Protein sequence: CASSYSADNQPQHF.

The chain has TRBV19 and TRBJ2-3, with D possibly being TRBD1 (7 bases). CDR1 is LNHDA, CDR2 SQIVND, per germline (reference sequence). Between the trimmed V and J ends, which lost 7 bases and 2 bases, there was a span of 13 bases. This CDR3 spans 14 amino acids. The CDR3 loop reads CASTPGGYTDTQYF. As DNA, the CDR3 is TGTGCCAGTACCCCAGGGGGGTACACAGATACGCAGTATTTT.

The chain carries TRBV25-1 and TRBJ2-5; D is undetermined. V gave up 5 bases and J gave up 0 bases, with 16 bases separating them. The CDR3 covers 16 residues. CDR1 is MGHDK and CDR2 is SYGVNS in the germline V gene. The CDR3 spells CASSSTGRQYQETQYF. CDR3 DNA: TGTGCCAGCAGTTCGACGGGTCGCCAATACCAAGAGACCCAGTACTTC. The variable domain in full, with the rest retrieved from reference TRBV25-1 and TRBJ2-5, is EADIYQTPRYLVIGTGKKITLECSQTMGHDKMYWYQQDPGMELHLIHYSYGVNSTEKGDLSSESTVSRIRTEHFPLTLESARPSHTSQYLCASSSTGRQYQETQYFGPGTRLLVL.

The CDR3 region has the DNA TGTGCCAGCAGTTTAGTCGGCGGGCGTCACACCGGGGAGCTGTTTTTT. This translates into CASSLVGGRHTGELFF. The chain employs TRBV27 and TRBJ2-2; tentatively, D is TRBD2 (5 bases). The CDR3 runs to 16 residues. Germline V gene data show CDR1 as MNHEY and CDR2 as SMNVEV (reference sequence). Trimming left V 2 bases short and J 3 bases short, with 13 bases between.

The chain uses TRBV11-2 and TRBJ2-5; D might be TRBD2 (5 bases). The end of the DNA fits TRBJ2-7 better, so the J call may be wrong. This CDR3 has 14 amino acids. Germline V lookup: CDR1 SGHAT, CDR2 FQNNGV. As DNA, the CDR3 is TGTGCCGCGGGCGTCGGCGGGCACCTCCCCGAGCAGTACTTC. Translating gives CAAGVGGHLPEQYF.

The V gene is TRBV10-2, the J gene TRBJ2-2, with a weak D call TRBD1 (6 bases). The CDR3 is made up of 16 amino acids. Germline values: CDR1 WSHSY, CDR2 SAAADI. Trimming shortened V by 6 bases and J by 7 bases, and 21 bases separated the two germline ends. For the CDR3, the DNA is TGCGCCAGCAGGACGTCCTTCGGCAGGGACATCGGGGAGCTGTTTTTT. Translating it yields CASRTSFGRDIGELFF.

The CDR3 here is CASSEGQGTQETQYF. The CDR3 nucleotides are TGTGCCAGCAGTGAGGGTCAGGGCACTCAAGAGACCCAGTACTTC. The rearrangement uses TRBV6-4 and TRBJ2-5; perhaps TRBD1 as D (5 bases). This CDR3 has 15 residues. Looked up from germline, CDR1 is MRHNA and CDR2 is SNTAGT. The V end lost 3 bases, the J end lost 2 bases, and 13 bases lay between the germline ends.

This chain links TRBV2 with TRBJ2-3, with D possibly being TRBD2 (7 bases). This CDR3 has 14 amino acids. Germline V gene lookup returns CDR1 SNHLY and CDR2 FYNNEI. Deletions cut 1 base from V and 6 bases from J, with 11 bases between. CDR3 nucleotides: TGTGCCAGCAGTGAAGGCGCGGGGGCTGATACGCAGTATTTT. Its protein product is CASSEGAGADTQYF.

This chain connects TRBV12-5 to TRBJ1-4; 7 nucleotides match TRBD1. The junction had 9 bases not matched to a gene; V was cut back by 4 bases and J by 7 bases. Germline lookup yields CDR1 LGHNT and CDR2 FRNRAP. The length of the CDR3 is 15 residues. CDR3 residues: CASGSRQGGREKLFF. DNA for the CDR3: TGTGCTAGTGGTTCGAGACAGGGAGGTCGTGAAAAACTGTTTTTT.

The chain is built from TRBV27 and TRBJ2-1, with TRBD2 identical over 12 bases. The CDR3 runs 15 residues. Trimming at V came to 5 bases and at J to 6 bases, leaving 5 bases not matched to a gene. Germline V gives CDR1 MNHEY, CDR2 SMNVEV (reference sequence). The CDR3 sequence: CASSHPGLAGNEQFF. Here the CDR3 DNA reads TGTGCCAGCAGTCATCCGGGACTAGCGGGCAATGAGCAGTTCTTC.

This chain uses TRBV6-1 with TRBJ2-7; possibly TRBD2 for D (8 bases). Deletions cut 7 bases from V and 4 bases from J, with 20 bases between. This CDR3 has 15 residues. Germline assignment: CDR1 MNHNS and CDR2 SASEGT. The chain's CDR3 is CASILGGGGIYEQYF. The CDR3 bases are TGTGCCAGCATTCTAGGGGGCGGGGGGATTTACGAGCAGTACTTC.

Turning to this clone: The identical CDR3 is also encoded by other nucleotide sequences in the sample. The chain uses TRBV2 and TRBJ2-1; 11 nucleotides match TRBD2. With V trimmed by 3 bases and J by 1 base, 8 bases remained unmatched. The length of the CDR3 is 18 residues. Germline CDR1 SNHLY, CDR2 FYNNEI. The CDR3 sequence: CASSDGLAGGLSYNEQFF. CDR3 sequence (DNA): TGTGCCAGCAGTGACGGGCTAGCGGGGGGCCTATCCTACAATGAGCAGTTCTTC.

The chain employs TRBV4-1 and TRBJ2-7; tentative D call: TRBD1 (5 bases). Trimming shortened V by 0 bases and J by 6 bases, and 12 bases separated the two germline ends. Germline loops: CDR1 MGHRA, CDR2 YSYEKL. The CDR3 contains 14 residues. For the CDR3, the DNA is TGCGCCAGCAGCCAAGAGGCCAGGGCTGCCGAGCAGTACTTC. Translation: CASSQEARAAEQYF.

The chain carries TRBV4-2 and TRBJ2-3; D possibly corresponds to TRBD1 (6 bases). The CDR3 is made up of 15 amino acids. Germline CDR1 and CDR2: LGHNA and YNFKEQ. V was trimmed by 9 bases and J by 3 bases, leaving 19 bases between them. As DNA, the CDR3 is TGTGCCAGAGCCCCCAACAGGGAGTTTACAGATACGCAGTATTTT. Translating gives CARAPNREFTDTQYF.

This chain joins TRBV7-2 and TRBJ2-1, with D unclear. The CDR3 extends over 15 amino acids. Germline V CDR1 and CDR2: SGHTA, FQGNSA. The V gene lost 5 bases and the J gene lost 0 bases, with 11 bases spanning the gap. The CDR3 DNA follows: TGTGCCAGCAGCCCCCGGTCGAGCTCCTACAATGAGCAGTTCTTC. Its protein product is CASSPRSSSYNEQFF.

The chain links TRBV5-5 to TRBJ2-7; 7 bases map to TRBD1. Germline CDR1 and CDR2: SGHKS and YYEKEE (reference sequence). V lost 2 bases to trimming and J lost 2 bases; unmatched junction nucleotides: 7. This CDR3 comprises 15 residues. The CDR3: CASSFETGIPYEQYF. CDR3 nucleotide sequence: TGTGCCAGCAGCTTTGAGACAGGGATTCCCTACGAGCAGTACTTC.

This clone has only a few counts. The chain combines TRBV7-9 with TRBJ2-7; D is perhaps TRBD1 (6 bases). CDR3 length equals 18 residues. Germline CDR1 is SEHNR and CDR2 is FQNEAQ (reference sequence). V was clipped by 2 bases and J by 0 bases, with 20 bases between them. CDR3 coding DNA: TGTGCCAGCAGCTTACTTCCCTTTGGCGGACAGACCTCCTACGAGCAGTACTTC. Protein product: CASSLLPFGGQTSYEQYF.

The chain is built from TRBV7-2 and TRBJ2-1, with D tentatively TRBD2 (5 bases). Between the trimmed V and J ends, which lost 0 bases and 9 bases, there was a span of 9 bases. The CDR3 extends over 13 amino acids. Germline values: CDR1 SGHTA, CDR2 FQGNSA. CDR3 protein: CASSLARSGEQFF. Here the CDR3 DNA reads TGTGCCAGCAGCTTAGCGAGGAGCGGTGAGCAGTTCTTC.

The gene calls are TRBV7-8 and TRBJ2-1, with 7 bases matching TRBD1. Germline CDR1 SGHVS, CDR2 FQNEAQ. The CDR3 length is 13 residues. V trimming: 5 bases; J trimming: 7 bases; junction bases outside the gene matches: 5. For the CDR3, the DNA is TGTGCCAGCAGCCAAGACAGGGAAAATGAGCAGTTCTTC. Encoded protein: CASSQDRENEQFF.

This clone occurred once. This chain connects TRBV18 to TRBJ1-1; 7 bases are a match to TRBD1. In germline, CDR1 is KGHSH, CDR2 LQKENI. This CDR3 is 17 amino acids long. V lost 1 base to trimming and J lost 1 base; unmatched junction nucleotides: 9. This chain's CDR3 is CASSPLATGIGNTEAFF. The CDR3 DNA reads as TGTGCCAGCTCACCACTAGCGACAGGGATCGGGAACACTGAAGCTTTCTTT.

This clone was picked up a small number of times. The chain couples TRBV11-2 to TRBJ2-7, with TRBD1 identical over 7 bases. Germline CDR1 reads SGHAT; CDR2 reads FQNNGV. V was pared by 5 bases and J by 6 bases, with 10 bases of the junction left unmatched. The CDR3 has 14 amino acids. CDR3 sequence reads: CASSLQGSEGEQYF. CDR3 nucleotide sequence: TGTGCCAGCAGCCTACAGGGGAGTGAGGGCGAGCAGTACTTC.

On this clone: The sample holds other DNA sequences that translate to the same CDR3. The chain combines TRBV5-6 with TRBJ2-7; D is perhaps TRBD1 (6 bases). V lost 2 bases, J lost 3 bases, and 6 bases lay in between. From germline, CDR1 is SGHDT and CDR2 YYEEEE. This CDR3 contains 12 residues. CDR3 residues: CASSLQGYEQYF. The CDR3, as DNA: TGTGCCAGCAGCTTACAGGGCTACGAGCAGTACTTC.

This clone has more than one count but fewer than ten. The chain uses TRBV5-6 and TRBJ1-4, with D possibly matching TRBD1 (6 bases). Germline V gene data show CDR1 as SGHDT and CDR2 as YYEEEE. The CDR3 sequence is 15 residues long. Trimming removed 4 bases at V and 6 bases at J, with 16 bases between. The CDR3: CASSLAGVGDEKLFF. The CDR3 DNA is TGTGCCAGCAGCCTTGCAGGGGTAGGGGATGAAAAACTGTTTTTT.

The rearrangement links TRBV18 to TRBJ2-7; 9 nucleotides agree with TRBD1. The CDR3 runs to 15 residues. From germline, CDR1 is KGHSH and CDR2 LQKENI. The trim removed 4 bases at V and 6 bases at J, leaving 10 bases unmatched. The CDR3, as DNA: TGTGCCAGCTCACGCCGGGGACAGGGTACGGGCGAGCAGTACTTC. Translation gives CASSRRGQGTGEQYF.

In this sample, this clone turned up once. The V call is TRBV7-2, the J call TRBJ2-1; 9 nucleotides line up with TRBD2. Trimming cost V 1 base and J 8 bases; bases outside gene matches: 6. CDR3 length: 15 amino acids. CDR1 SGHTA and CDR2 FQGNSA come from the germline V gene. The CDR3 here is CASSLGGGGAYEQFF. CDR3 DNA sequence: TGTGCCAGCAGCTTAGGGGGCGGGGGGGCCTATGAGCAGTTCTTC.

The sample holds a few counts of this clone. This rearrangement joins TRBV21-1 to TRBJ2-1; TRBD1 reflects the table's D call only, with no check against the DNA. TRBV21-1 is recorded as a pseudogene. The CDR3 has 16 residues. The CDR3 spells CASSKRAGGPYNEQFF. As DNA, the CDR3 is TGTGCCAGCAGCAAAAGGGCAGGGGGCCCGTACAATGAGCAGTTCTTC.